This entry is about one TCR beta chain. Its antigen remains unknown. This sample stems from a study of vaccination effects on CD4 cells after COVID-19. On the study more broadly: Each participant was given two doses of one vaccine (BNT162b2 or mRNA-1273).

Generated by immunoSEQ multiplex PCR, the TCRdb table keeps only in-frame clones and is missing some. The table lists tens of thousands of clones, 65% of them singletons. After less than 11 days in culture, the CD4+ T cells were isolated. Previously uninfected by SARS-CoV-2, the vaccine recipients also showed negative nucleocapsid antibodies. Researchers swapped half the medium for IL-2 medium on both days 3 and 7. Trimming cost V 10 bases and J 6 bases; bases outside gene matches: 6. In germline, CDR1 is MGHDK, CDR2 SYGVNS. The CDR3 is 12 residues long. The V and J genes are TRBV25-1 and TRBJ2-7; 10 positions agree with TRBD1. The sequencing used CD4+ T cells from PBMCs cultured without peptide, collected before COVID-19 vaccination. This receptor was identified in a human donor who received a COVID-19 vaccine. This chain's CDR3 is CATRQGAGEQYF. The CDR3 coding sequence is TGTGCCACCAGACAGGGGGCGGGCGAGCAGTACTTC.